This entry lists 6 T cell receptor beta chains sequenced from one sample in a study of identical twins. TCRdb reanalysed the 5' RACE reads using MiXCR and keeps one entry per CDR3 protein. The data contain 200,000 to 250,000 distinct CDR3 sequences, about 11% of them singletons. The sequencing input was memory T cells sorted from blood. These receptors all stem from a man aged 50 to 59 in good health.

V usage is TRBV18 and J usage is TRBJ1-1, with unresolved D. V lost 4 bases and J lost 1, with 10 bases in between. This CDR3 spans 14 amino acids. Looked up from germline, CDR1 is KGHSH and CDR2 is LQKENI. CDR3 sequence (DNA): TGTGCCAGCTCACTCCAGGAACGGAACACTGAAGCTTTCTTT. Translated, it gives CASSLQERNTEAFF.

J is TRBJ2-7 and V is TRBV6-1; possibly TRBD1 for D (5 bases). Trimming pared 8 bases from V and 6 bases from J, leaving 20 bases between. The CDR3 totals 14 residues. In germline, CDR1 is MNHNS, CDR2 SASEGT. DNA of the CDR3: TGTGCCAGCGGCCTTAGGGGCTCCGTGTTCGAGCAGTACTTC. Translated, it gives CASGLRGSVFEQYF.

This clonotype showed up many times. The chain employs TRBV15 and TRBJ2-1, with 8 bases fitting TRBD2. V lost 0 bases, J lost 7 bases, and 2 bases stayed unmatched. The CDR3 loop spans 14 amino acids. Germline V gene lookup returns CDR1 LNHNV and CDR2 YYDKDF (reference sequence). The CDR3 nucleotides are TGTGCCACCAGCAGAGACCCTAGCGGGAATGAGCAGTTCTTC. Its protein is CATSRDPSGNEQFF.

This clonotype is medium-sized within its sample. The chain uses TRBV11-3 and TRBJ2-3; D gene unclear. The CDR3 has 13 residues. The ends were cut back, 5 bases at V and 6 bases at J, with 12 bases in the middle. Per germline, CDR1 SGHNT and CDR2 YENEEA. The CDR3 nucleotides read TGTGCCAGCAGCCACCCCCCCTCCGATACGCAGTATTTT. It yields the protein CASSHPPSDTQYF.

This clonotype was detected only a few times. The chain has TRBV9 and TRBJ2-1, with 13 bases aligning to TRBD2. This CDR3 has 15 amino acids. The V segment lost 3 bases and the J segment 9 bases; nucleotides outside the gene matches: 6. CDR1 and CDR2 (germline): SGDLS, YYNGEE. CDR3 sequence reads: CASSGTSGRGTEQFF. The CDR3, as DNA: TGTGCCAGCAGCGGGACTAGCGGGAGAGGGACTGAGCAGTTCTTC.

This clonotype was counted a single time. The chain joins TRBV10-3 to TRBJ2-1; TRBD1 agrees at 7 bases. This CDR3 spans 16 amino acids. Unmatched junction bases numbered 10, after V lost 2 bases and J lost 6 bases. Germline CDR1 and CDR2: ENHRY and SYGVKD. CDR3 sequence (DNA): TGTGCCATCAGTGAGCTTAACAGGGGTTTAGCCAATGAGCAGTTCTTC. Encoded protein: CAISELNRGLANEQFF.